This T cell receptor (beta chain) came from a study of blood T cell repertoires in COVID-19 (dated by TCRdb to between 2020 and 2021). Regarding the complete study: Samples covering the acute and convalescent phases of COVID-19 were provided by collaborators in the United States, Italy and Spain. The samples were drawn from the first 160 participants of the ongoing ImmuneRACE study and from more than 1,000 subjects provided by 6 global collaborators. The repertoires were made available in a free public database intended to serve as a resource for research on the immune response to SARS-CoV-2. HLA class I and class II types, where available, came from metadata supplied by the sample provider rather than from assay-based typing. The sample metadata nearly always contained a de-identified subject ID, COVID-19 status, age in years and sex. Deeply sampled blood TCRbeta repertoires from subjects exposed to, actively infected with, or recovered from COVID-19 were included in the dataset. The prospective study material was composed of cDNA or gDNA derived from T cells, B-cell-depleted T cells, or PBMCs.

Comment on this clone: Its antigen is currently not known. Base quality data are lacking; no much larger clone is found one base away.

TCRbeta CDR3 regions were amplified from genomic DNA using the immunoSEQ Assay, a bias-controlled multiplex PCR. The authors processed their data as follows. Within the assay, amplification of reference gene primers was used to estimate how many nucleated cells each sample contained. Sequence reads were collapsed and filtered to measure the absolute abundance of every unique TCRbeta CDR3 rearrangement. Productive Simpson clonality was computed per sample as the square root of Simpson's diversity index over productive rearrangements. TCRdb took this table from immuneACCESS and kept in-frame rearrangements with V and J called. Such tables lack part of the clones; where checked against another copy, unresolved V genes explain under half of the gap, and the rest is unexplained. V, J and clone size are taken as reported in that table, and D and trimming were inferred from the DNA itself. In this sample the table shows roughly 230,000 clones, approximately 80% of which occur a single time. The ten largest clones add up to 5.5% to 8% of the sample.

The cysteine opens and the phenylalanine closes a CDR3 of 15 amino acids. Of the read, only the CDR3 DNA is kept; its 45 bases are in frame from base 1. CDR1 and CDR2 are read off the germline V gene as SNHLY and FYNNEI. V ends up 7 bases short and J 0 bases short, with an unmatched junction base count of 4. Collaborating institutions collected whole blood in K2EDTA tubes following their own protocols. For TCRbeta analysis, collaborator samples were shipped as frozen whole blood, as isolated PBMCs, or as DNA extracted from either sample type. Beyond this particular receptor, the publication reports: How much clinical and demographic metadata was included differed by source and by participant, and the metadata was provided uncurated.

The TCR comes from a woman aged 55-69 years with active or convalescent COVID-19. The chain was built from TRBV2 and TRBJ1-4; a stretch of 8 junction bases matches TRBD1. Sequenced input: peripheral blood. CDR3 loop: CASIAGQATNEKLFF. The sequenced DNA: TGTGCCAGCATCGCGGGACAGGCAACTAATGAAAAACTGTTTTTT.